Shown below are 5 T cell receptor beta chains from a single sample sequenced in a study of blood T cell repertoires in COVID-19. The table came from immunoSEQ multiplex PCR; TCRdb's copy has only in-frame clones and leaves some out. Of 150,000 or so clones in the sample, approximately 83% were seen once. Sequences were obtained from peripheral blood. The receptors shown here come from a woman aged 55-69 years with acute or convalescent COVID-19.

The chain is built from TRBV7-2 and TRBJ2-1; 10 bases align to TRBD2. The germline V gene encodes CDR1 SGHTA and CDR2 FQGNSA. The CDR3 has 17 amino acids. V was pared by 1 base and J by 4 bases, with 7 bases of the junction left unmatched. The CDR3 spells CASSLGPMTSGYNEQFF. CDR3 nucleotide sequence: TGTGCCAGCAGCTTAGGCCCGATGACTAGCGGGTACAATGAGCAGTTCTTC. Together with reference TRBV7-2 and TRBJ2-1, the CDR3 gives the full variable domain: GAGVSQSPSNKVTEKGKDVELRCDPISGHTALYWYRQSLGQGLEFLIYFQGNSAPDKSGLPSDRFSAERTGGSVSTLTIQRTQQEDSAVYLCASSLGPMTSGYNEQFFGPGTRLTVL.

CDR3 sequence (DNA): TGTGCCAGCAGTGGGGCATCAAGCGGGATAGCCAAAAACATTCAGTACTTC. This translates into CASSGASSGIAKNIQYF. The J gene is TRBJ2-4, the V gene TRBV6-1; TRBD2 agrees at 7 bases. The CDR3 is made up of 17 amino acids. With 4 bases clipped from V and 0 bases from J, the junction kept 9 bases outside the gene matches. The germline gives CDR1 MNHNS, CDR2 SASEGT.

This clone was seen a few times. The chain employs TRBV9 and TRBJ1-2; D is uncertain. The germline V gene has CDR1 SGDLS and CDR2 YYNGEE. V lost 4 bases to trimming and J lost 8 bases, with 9 bases between them. The CDR3 has 11 amino acids. CDR3 DNA sequence: TGTGCCAGCAGCACCATCGGGGGCTACACCTTC. Translation: CASSTIGGYTF.

V usage is TRBV6-5 and J usage is TRBJ1-4; 7 bases are shared with TRBD1. The germline gives CDR1 MNHEY, CDR2 SVGAGI. CDR3 length equals 14 residues. The J segment lost 5 bases and the V segment lost 6 bases, leaving 6 bases of the junction unmatched. In DNA, the CDR3 is TGTGCCAGCAGCTTGGCCAGGGGGAATGAAAAACTGTTTTTT. This encodes CASSLARGNEKLFF.

The chain combines TRBV27 with TRBJ1-2; maybe TRBD1 (6 bases). V lost 6 bases, J lost 3 bases, and 14 bases lay in between. The germline V gene encodes CDR1 MNHEY and CDR2 SMNVEV (reference sequence). The CDR3 runs 14 residues. CDR3 sequence: CASSPLDRDYGYTF. In DNA, the CDR3 is TGTGCCAGCAGCCCTTTGGACAGAGACTATGGCTACACCTTC.